Below are 28 T cell receptor beta chains sequenced from a single sample in a study of blood T cell repertoires in COVID-19. TCRdb's table, derived via immunoSEQ multiplex PCR, lists solely in-frame clones and lacks some. The sample has 59,000 or so clones, 81% seen once; the top ten hold under 30%. The sample consisted of peripheral blood. These receptors were obtained from a woman of 80 years or more with active or convalescent COVID-19.

V gene TRBV10-3 combines with J gene TRBJ1-2, with 9 bases lining up with TRBD1. CDR3 length: 15 amino acids. V shed 0 bases, J shed 4 bases, and the junction held 3 bases outside the gene matches. CDR1 is ENHRY, CDR2 SYGVKD, per germline. The CDR3 spells CAISESGTGLYGYTF. CDR3 bases: TGTGCCATCAGTGAGTCCGGGACAGGGCTCTATGGCTACACCTTC.

The sample holds a few counts of this clone. Other nucleotide sequences from this sample produce the same CDR3. The chain has TRBV19 and TRBJ2-5; 8 nucleotides agree with TRBD2. Germline trimming cut 1 base from V and 2 bases from J; bases unmatched to any gene: 0. The CDR3 covers 14 residues. Germline V gene sequence: CDR1 LNHDA, CDR2 SQIVND (reference sequence). In DNA, the CDR3 is TGTGCCAGTAGTATAGCGGGGGGGCAAGAGACCCAGTACTTC. Translated, it gives CASSIAGGQETQYF.

The chain links TRBV7-2 to TRBJ2-5; 14 nucleotides match TRBD2. V gave up 5 bases and J gave up 2 bases; unmatched junction bases: 4. Germline V gives CDR1 SGHTA, CDR2 FQGNSA. The CDR3 sequence is 16 residues long. The chain's CDR3 is CASSKGLAGDQETQYF. DNA of the CDR3: TGTGCCAGCAGCAAGGGACTAGCGGGGGATCAAGAGACCCAGTACTTC.

This chain connects TRBV9 to TRBJ2-2, with TRBD1 identical over 9 bases. Unmatched junction bases numbered 4, after V lost 3 bases and J lost 1 base. CDR1 SGDLS and CDR2 YYNGEE come from the germline V gene. The CDR3 totals 16 residues. The CDR3 sequence is CASSEYRGLNTGELFF. The DNA of the CDR3 is TGTGCCAGCAGCGAGTACAGGGGGCTGAACACCGGGGAGCTGTTTTTT.

The chain joins TRBV19 to TRBJ1-1; 7 bases fit TRBD1. Germline-derived CDR1 and CDR2 are LNHDA and SQIVND (reference sequence). This CDR3 is built from 14 residues. V shed 4 bases, J shed 5 bases, and the junction held 7 bases outside the gene matches. Here the CDR3 DNA reads TGTGCCAGTAGTACCCAACAGGGGAGGACTGAAGCTTTCTTT. Encoded protein: CASSTQQGRTEAFF. The full variable domain, its missing parts supplied by reference TRBV19 and TRBJ1-1, is DGGITQSPKYLFRKEGQNVTLSCEQNLNHDAMYWYRQDPGQGLRLIYYSQIVNDFQKGDIAEGYSVSREKKESFPLTVTSAQKNPTAFYLCASSTQQGRTEAFFGQGTRLTVV.

This chain connects TRBV7-9 to TRBJ1-3; D gene uncertain. The CDR3 covers 13 residues. Germline loops: CDR1 SEHNR, CDR2 FQNEAQ (reference sequence). Trimming removed 3 bases at V and 3 bases at J, with 6 bases between. CDR3 sequence: CASSLTFGNTIYF. For the CDR3, the DNA is TGTGCCAGCAGCTTGACATTTGGAAACACCATATATTTT.

The gene calls are TRBV5-1 and TRBJ2-1; D may be TRBD2 (5 bases). Trimming stripped 1 base from V and 8 bases from J, with 13 bases between. The CDR3 totals 14 residues. Germline CDR1 SGHRS, CDR2 YFSETQ. The CDR3 DNA is TGCGCCAGCAGCTTGACGGGATGGGCGGATGAGCAGTTCTTC. Translation: CASSLTGWADEQFF.

The chain joins TRBV4-1 to TRBJ2-1, with 10 bases aligning to TRBD1. The CDR3 runs to 15 residues. The junction had 12 bases not matched to a gene; V was cut back by 3 bases and J by 13 bases. Germline CDR1 and CDR2: MGHRA and YSYEKL. In DNA form, the CDR3 reads TGCGCCAGCAGCCATCCCCCGGGACAGGGGATTAACCAGTTCTTC. This translates into CASSHPPGQGINQFF.

CDR3 DNA sequence: TGTGCCATCAGTACAGGGGCCCCTCTCTACGAGCAGTACTTC. Protein product: CAISTGAPLYEQYF. This chain joins TRBV10-3 and TRBJ2-7, with 7 bases that match TRBD1. The CDR3 extends over 14 amino acids. The V and J ends lost 5 bases and 3 bases, in that order; junction bases with no gene match: 7. CDR1 and CDR2 (germline): ENHRY, SYGVKD.

This chain's CDR3 is CASSAHRGRDTGELFF. DNA for the CDR3: TGTGCCAGCAGCGCCCACAGGGGGCGAGACACCGGGGAGCTGTTTTTT. V usage is TRBV21-1 and J usage is TRBJ2-2; the D segment call TRBD1 is taken from the table without a DNA check. TRBV21-1 is described as a pseudogene. The CDR3 covers 16 residues.

This clone was seen a few times. The V and J genes are TRBV19 and TRBJ2-5; D is ambiguous. Trimming took off 3 bases at V and 4 bases at J, with 9 bases between the two ends. Germline V CDR1 and CDR2: LNHDA, SQIVND (reference sequence). The CDR3 consists of 13 residues. The CDR3 protein is CASSMRLAETQYF. CDR3 nucleotide sequence: TGTGCCAGTAGTATGAGGCTGGCAGAGACCCAGTACTTC.

This clone was seen a few times. This chain uses TRBV4-2 with TRBJ2-1, with 12 bases lining up with TRBD2. With 0 bases clipped from V and 4 bases from J, the junction kept 1 base outside the gene matches. Germline V gives CDR1 LGHNA, CDR2 YNFKEQ. The CDR3 contains 16 residues. The CDR3 spells CASSQELAGGYNEQFF. CDR3 in DNA: TGTGCCAGCAGCCAAGAACTAGCGGGGGGTTACAATGAGCAGTTCTTC.

This clone was seen only a few times. This chain uses TRBV5-5 with TRBJ2-7, with 8 bases that match TRBD2. Germline lookup yields CDR1 SGHKS and CDR2 YYEKEE (reference sequence). V trimming: 4 bases; J trimming: 4 bases; junction bases outside the gene matches: 10. The CDR3 sequence is 15 residues long. CDR3 amino acids: CASSPGIAGSYEQYF. As DNA, the CDR3 is TGTGCCAGCAGCCCCGGGATAGCGGGAAGTTACGAGCAGTACTTC.

This clone was counted only a few times. The chain uses TRBV11-2 and TRBJ1-4, with D possibly TRBD1 on 5 matching bases. The CDR3 loop spans 16 amino acids. Trimming shortened V by 1 base and J by 1 base, and 10 bases separated the two germline ends. Germline CDR1 is SGHAT and CDR2 is FQNNGV. The CDR3, as DNA: TGTGCCAGCAGCTTAGCCCCGCAGGGAACTAATGAAAAACTGTTTTTT. This translates into CASSLAPQGTNEKLFF.

The V call is TRBV9, the J call TRBJ2-7, with 10 bases aligning to TRBD1. Germline loops: CDR1 SGDLS, CDR2 YYNGEE. The length of the CDR3 is 15 residues. V dropped 2 bases and J dropped 1; count of bases not matched to a gene: 3. CDR3 nucleotide sequence: TGTGCCAGCAGCGTCCGGGACAGGGGATCCTACGAGCAGTACTTC. Protein product: CASSVRDRGSYEQYF.

In its sample, this clone was seen a few times. The chain uses TRBV18 and TRBJ1-1; D is unresolved. Germline lookup yields CDR1 KGHSH and CDR2 LQKENI. V lost 2 bases, J lost 6 bases, and 7 bases lay in between. The CDR3 length is 12 residues. In DNA, the CDR3 is TGTGCCAGCTCACCAGGCGGTGCTGAAGCTTTCTTT. Protein product: CASSPGGAEAFF.

The chain uses TRBV21-1 and TRBJ1-4; TRBD1, the D gene given by the table, was not confirmed from the DNA. TRBV21-1 counts as a pseudogene. The CDR3 runs to 14 residues. CDR3 DNA: TGTGCCAGCGGTAGCAGGGCATCTAATGAAAAACTGTTTTTT. Protein product: CASGSRASNEKLFF.

This sequence joins TRBV5-1 and TRBJ2-1; 7 bases match TRBD2. J gave up 5 bases and V 7 bases, and 0 bases lay outside the gene matches. Per germline, CDR1 SGHRS and CDR2 YFSETQ. The CDR3 is 11 amino acids. The CDR3 bases are TGCGCCAGCGGGAGGGACAATGAGCAGTTCTTC. Amino acid sequence: CASGRDNEQFF.

The rearrangement joins TRBV5-1 to TRBJ2-5, with 12 bases aligning to TRBD2. V lost 3 bases, J lost 7 bases, and 13 bases stayed unmatched. The CDR3 sequence is 17 residues long. Germline lookup yields CDR1 SGHRS and CDR2 YFSETQ. The CDR3 region is CASSWASGGVSRVTQYF. DNA for the CDR3: TGCGCCAGCAGCTGGGCTAGCGGGGGGGTCTCTAGGGTGACCCAGTACTTC.

The rearrangement joins TRBV6-5 to TRBJ2-2, with 8 bases matching TRBD2. Germline CDR1 and CDR2: MNHEY and SVGAGI. The CDR3 loop spans 15 amino acids. The ends lost 5 bases at V and 6 bases at J; junction bases unmatched: 8. The CDR3 sequence is CASSTRGGLAGELFF. CDR3 DNA sequence: TGTGCCAGCAGTACTCGGGGGGGGCTTGCCGGGGAGCTGTTTTTT.

In DNA, the CDR3 is TGTGCCAGCGGACAGGGGGCTTACGAGCAGTACTTC. This sequence encodes CASGQGAYEQYF. The chain is built from TRBV28 and TRBJ2-7; TRBD1 matches 11 bases. V trimming: 8 bases; J trimming: 4 bases; junction bases outside the gene matches: 1. CDR3 length: 12 residues. Germline V gene sequence: CDR1 MDHEN, CDR2 SYDVKM. Variable domain in full (rest from reference TRBV28 and TRBJ2-7): DVKVTQSSRYLVKRTGEKVFLECVQDMDHENMFWYRQDPGLGLRLIYFSYDVKMKEKGDIPEGYSVSREKKERFSLILESASTNQTSMYLCASGQGAYEQYFGPGTRLTVT.

V is TRBV6-2 or TRBV6-3 and J is TRBJ1-5; a possible D gene is TRBD1 (6 bases). CDR3 length equals 16 residues. Germline CDR1 is MNHEY and CDR2 is SVGEGT. With 2 bases removed from V and 2 bases from J, the gap between germline ends came to 13 bases. The CDR3 sequence is CASSYDTGRGNQPQHF. The CDR3 DNA reads TGTGCCAGCAGTTACGACACAGGGAGAGGCAATCAGCCCCAGCATTTT.

This clone was detected only a few times. The rearrangement links TRBV11-2 to TRBJ2-7; 8 bases are shared with TRBD1. The CDR3 extends over 16 amino acids. CDR1 and CDR2 from the germline V gene are SGHAT and FQNNGV. The trim removed 1 base at V and 3 bases at J, leaving 8 bases unmatched. CDR3 region: CASSLVPGTGFYEQYF. CDR3 coding DNA: TGTGCCAGCAGCTTAGTTCCCGGGACAGGTTTCTACGAGCAGTACTTC.

This chain joins TRBV4-1 and TRBJ1-5, with TRBD1 matching 10 bases. CDR3 length: 16 amino acids. Trimming removed 3 bases from V and 3 bases from J; junction bases left unmatched: 5. Germline loops: CDR1 MGHRA, CDR2 YSYEKL. CDR3 coding DNA: TGCGCCAGCAGCCAGGGGACAGGGGCGTACAATCAGCCCCAGCATTTT. Translated: CASSQGTGAYNQPQHF.

The rearrangement uses TRBV24-1 and TRBJ2-5, with TRBD2 matching 9 bases. Unmatched junction bases numbered 4, after V lost 4 bases and J lost 2 bases. Germline values: CDR1 KGHDR, CDR2 SFDVKD. CDR3 length equals 15 residues. Here the CDR3 DNA reads TGTGCCACCAGTGAGGCGGGGGGGCGGCAAGAGACCCAGTACTTC. It encodes CATSEAGGRQETQYF.

This rearrangement joins TRBV28 to TRBJ2-5; no reliable D call. V was shortened by 2 bases and J by 3 bases, with 7 bases between the two germline ends. Germline values: CDR1 MDHEN, CDR2 SYDVKM. The CDR3 loop spans 13 amino acids. CDR3 coding DNA: TGTGCCAGCAGTTTAGGCGGCAAAGAGACCCAGTACTTC. Protein: CASSLGGKETQYF. The complete variable domain, with remaining parts taken from reference TRBV28 and TRBJ2-5, reads DVKVTQSSRYLVKRTGEKVFLECVQDMDHENMFWYRQDPGLGLRLIYFSYDVKMKEKGDIPEGYSVSREKKERFSLILESASTNQTSMYLCASSLGGKETQYFGPGTRLLVL.

CDR3 residues: CASSLEGRNTEAFF. Written as DNA, the CDR3 is TGTGCCAGCAGTTTAGAGGGCCGGAACACTGAAGCTTTCTTT. The chain couples TRBV28 to TRBJ1-1, with no clear D. V gave up 2 bases and J gave up 1 base, with 8 bases separating them. Germline-derived CDR1 and CDR2 are MDHEN and SYDVKM. The CDR3 spans 14 residues.

This chain links TRBV11-2 with TRBJ1-1, with D possibly matching TRBD1 (6 bases). V shed 7 bases and J shed 4 bases, with 19 bases lying between them. The CDR3 has 15 amino acids. CDR1 and CDR2 from the germline V gene are SGHAT and FQNNGV. CDR3: CASTSLTGPGTEAFF. In DNA form, the CDR3 reads TGTGCCAGCACCTCACTAACAGGGCCGGGCACTGAAGCTTTCTTT.